This is a list of T cell receptor beta chains from one sample in a study of cytomegalovirus exposure and HLA in healthy donors. The table came from immunoSEQ multiplex PCR; TCRdb's copy has only in-frame clones and leaves some out. Seen here are some 150,000 clones, over 70% observed once, and the top ten hold 1.5% to 1.7%. Sequencing was carried out using PBMCs. The receptors here all came from a woman between 18 and 30 years old in good health and CMV-seronegative. CDR3s leave out the opening cysteine and the closing phenylalanine or tryptophan. Each record gives: V gene, clone size, CDR3 protein. Clone size is not always given. Where it is, it says once, few, many or a class for expanded clones.

v_call: TRBV5-8; clone_size: -; cdr3_aa: ASSLDRAGANVLT
v_call: TRBV5-1; clone_size: once; cdr3_aa: ASSLEGGVNEQF
v_call: TRBV18; clone_size: -; cdr3_aa: ASSRGPPGTISYEQY
v_call: TRBV5-5; clone_size: -; cdr3_aa: ASSRQGSPDTQY
v_call: TRBV19; clone_size: once; cdr3_aa: ASSPSGLAGAYEQY
v_call: TRBV7-8; clone_size: -; cdr3_aa: ASTSTGGSDEQY
v_call: TRBV28; clone_size: -; cdr3_aa: ASPPGMTNTEAF
v_call: TRBV5-6; clone_size: -; cdr3_aa: ASSLTGTGKETQY
v_call: TRBV30; clone_size: once; cdr3_aa: AWNKFGGNTGELF
v_call: TRBV10-1; clone_size: -; cdr3_aa: ASSDERITDTQY
v_call: TRBV30; clone_size: -; cdr3_aa: AWSVRDRGNEQF
v_call: TRBV7-9; clone_size: -; cdr3_aa: ASSLRQQETQY
v_call: TRBV29-1; clone_size: -; cdr3_aa: SVHDRDSGSTIY
v_call: TRBV6-6; clone_size: -; cdr3_aa: ASSYSDLQGTGELF
v_call: TRBV5-1; clone_size: -; cdr3_aa: ASSPGGGYT
v_call: TRBV9; clone_size: -; cdr3_aa: ASSVRVGSAEAF
v_call: TRBV2; clone_size: -; cdr3_aa: ASSELQDYGYT
v_call: TRBV7-9; clone_size: -; cdr3_aa: ASSPQGDNSPLH
v_call: TRBV4-1; clone_size: -; cdr3_aa: ASSQEGSRGWGYGYT
v_call: TRBV7-9; clone_size: -; cdr3_aa: ASSIAAGPPTDTQY